This TCR beta chain was identified during a study of control samples from healthy donors and cancer patients. The germline V gene has CDR1 SGDLS and CDR2 YYNGEE. Between the trimmed V and J ends, which lost 3 bases and 5 bases, there was a span of 11 bases. This CDR3 is 14 amino acids long. Generated by immunoSEQ multiplex PCR, the TCRdb table keeps only in-frame clones and is missing some. The data show more than 60,000 clones, around 86% seen once. This sequence was found in a woman aged 45-59 years with colorectal cancer. This chain joins TRBV9 and TRBJ1-4; no firm D call. The material sequenced was PBMCs. This CDR3 is CASSASGRNEKLFF. The CDR3 nucleotides read TGTGCCAGCAGCGCATCGGGTCGGAATGAAAAACTGTTTTTT.